This T cell receptor beta chain stems from a study of blood T cell repertoires in COVID-19. Study information: In each case, the material was cDNA or gDNA derived from T cells, B-cell-depleted T cells, or PBMCs.

V was clipped by 0 bases and J by 0 bases, with 9 bases between them. The CDR3 loop spans 16 amino acids. Germline CDR1 reads MNHEY; CDR2 reads SMNVEV (reference sequence). The Seattle patients, enrolled during active infection, were followed longitudinally. As originally analysed: Estimation of nucleated cell counts was performed using reference gene primer amplification. TCRdb keeps only in-frame clones here, not all; method: immunoSEQ multiplex PCR. From that table come the V and J calls and clone size; the DNA was used to work out D and trimming. In the table there are around 100,000 clones, about nine tenths of which are singletons.

The sequence derives from a man aged 60 to 75 with COVID-19, enrolled during active disease. This chain uses TRBV27 with TRBJ1-3; perhaps TRBD1 as D (6 bases). Sequenced material: peripheral blood. The CDR3 reads CASSLSTGLSGNTIYF. CDR3 bases: TGTGCCAGCAGTTTATCCACAGGGCTCTCTGGAAACACCATATATTTT.